This T cell receptor beta chain originates from a study of blood T cell repertoires in COVID-19. About the research overall: There were acute and convalescent COVID-19 samples, and they came from the United States, Italy and Spain. PBMCs, B-cell-depleted T cells, or T cells provided the cDNA or gDNA that made up the material.

Profiling relied on immunoSEQ multiplex PCR, and the TCRdb table lists in-frame clones only, not all of them. This sample yields about 110,000 clones, of which 65% to 85% are seen a single time; nearly 0.85% belongs to the top ten. Only a few counts were recorded for this clone. The CDR3 has 15 amino acids. Germline V gene lookup returns CDR1 SNHLY and CDR2 FYNNEI. V trimming: 1 base; J trimming: 2 bases; junction bases outside the gene matches: 3. The chain links TRBV2 to TRBJ2-7, with 9 positions matching TRBD1. This receptor was identified in a woman aged 65 to 85 with acute or convalescent COVID-19. Sequencing input: peripheral blood. The CDR3 protein is CASSEGRTGAYEQYF. The CDR3, as DNA: TGTGCCAGCAGTGAAGGCCGGACAGGGGCCTACGAGCAGTACTTC.